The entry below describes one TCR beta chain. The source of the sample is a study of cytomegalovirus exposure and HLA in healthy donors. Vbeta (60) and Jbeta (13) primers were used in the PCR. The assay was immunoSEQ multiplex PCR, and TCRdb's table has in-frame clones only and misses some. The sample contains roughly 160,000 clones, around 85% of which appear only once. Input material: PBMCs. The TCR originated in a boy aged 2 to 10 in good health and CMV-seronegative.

The CDR3 nucleotides are TGTGCCAGCAGTCCCCTGACAGGTCCGAACACTGAAGCTTTCTTT. Residues: CASSPLTGPNTEAFF. The genes are TRBV28 and TRBJ1-1, with a tentative D call TRBD1 (6 bases). This CDR3 is built from 15 residues. Trimming took 5 bases from V and 1 from J, leaving 14 bases between them. Germline CDR1 is MDHEN and CDR2 is SYDVKM.